Shown below are 20 T cell receptor beta chains from a single sample sequenced in a study of OX40 agonist ivuxolimab in advanced cancers. The protocol was immunoSEQ multiplex PCR, while the TCRdb copy is restricted to in-frame clones and leaves out a portion. The sample contains some 77,000 clones, about nine tenths of which appear only once. The starting material was CD4+ or CD8+ T cells sorted from blood, obtained in a trial of the OX40 agonist ivuxolimab. These receptors originate from an adult with an advanced solid tumor such as melanoma, head and neck, liver or kidney cancer.

The chain joins TRBV9 to TRBJ1-4; a weak D match, TRBD1 (5 bases). The V end was cut by 0 bases, the J end by 3 bases, with 6 bases between. Germline assignment: CDR1 SGDLS and CDR2 YYNGEE. This CDR3 comprises 14 residues. Written as DNA, the CDR3 is TGTGCCAGCAGCGTAGGGGACCCTAATGAAAAACTGTTTTTT. Amino acid sequence: CASSVGDPNEKLFF.

V gene TRBV27 combines with J gene TRBJ2-5, with 10 bases that match TRBD2. V shed 3 bases and J 5 bases; nucleotides not matched to a gene: 6. CDR1 and CDR2 (germline): MNHEY, SMNVEV (reference sequence). This CDR3 comprises 15 residues. CDR3 DNA sequence: TGTGCCAGCAGTTTGACGCTAGCGGGGGTGGAGACCCAGTACTTC. Its protein is CASSLTLAGVETQYF.

The gene calls are TRBV5-4 and TRBJ1-1, with TRBD1 matching 8 bases. J was trimmed by 2 bases and V by 0 bases; bases with no gene match: 6. The length of the CDR3 is 16 residues. CDR1 is SGHNT, CDR2 YYREEE, per germline (reference sequence). This CDR3 reads CASSLGGQVTNTEAFF. CDR3 DNA sequence: TGTGCCAGCAGCTTGGGGGGACAGGTGACAAACACTGAAGCTTTCTTT.

The J gene is TRBJ1-5, the V gene TRBV19; weak D call: TRBD1 (6 bases). The V and J ends lost 9 bases and 0 bases respectively, with 9 bases between them. Germline CDR1 LNHDA, CDR2 SQIVND (reference sequence). The length of the CDR3 is 13 residues. CDR3 sequence (DNA): TGTGCCAGCCGGACAGTTAGCAATCAGCCCCAGCATTTT. This sequence encodes CASRTVSNQPQHF.

The chain recombines TRBV4-1 with TRBJ2-1, with 8 positions matching TRBD2. J was trimmed by 0 bases and V by 7 bases; bases with no gene match: 5. The CDR3 is made up of 15 amino acids. Germline lookup yields CDR1 MGHRA and CDR2 YSYEKL. CDR3 sequence reads: CASTPGGASYNEQFF. CDR3 nucleotides: TGCGCCAGCACACCCGGGGGGGCCTCCTACAATGAGCAGTTCTTC.

This chain uses TRBV7-9 with TRBJ1-2, with D possibly TRBD1 on 5 matching bases. The ends were cut back, 5 bases at V and 8 bases at J, with 15 bases in the middle. This CDR3 comprises 13 residues. From germline, CDR1 is SEHNR and CDR2 FQNEAQ (reference sequence). The chain's CDR3 is CASSPVGPGGYTF. CDR3 nucleotides: TGTGCCAGCAGCCCAGTGGGACCGGGGGGCTACACCTTC.

This chain uses TRBV4-3 with TRBJ2-7; D could derive from TRBD1 or TRBD2 (5 bases each). V was pared by 2 bases and J by 0 bases, with 11 bases between. Per the germline V gene, CDR1 is LGHNA and CDR2 is YSLEER. The CDR3 covers 15 residues. In DNA form, the CDR3 reads TGCGCCAGCAGCCAATGGATGGGGGACTCCTACGAGCAGTACTTC. This codes for CASSQWMGDSYEQYF.

V usage is TRBV9 and J usage is TRBJ2-5, with D perhaps assigned TRBD1 or TRBD2 (5 bases each). Trimming removed 4 bases from V and 4 bases from J, with 17 bases in between. Germline lookup yields CDR1 SGDLS and CDR2 YYNGEE. The CDR3 consists of 15 residues. The CDR3 sequence is CASSPRGGRAETQYF. DNA of the CDR3: TGTGCCAGCAGCCCGAGAGGAGGCAGGGCAGAGACCCAGTACTTC.

J is TRBJ1-1 and V is TRBV19, with 10 positions matching TRBD1. With V trimmed by 7 bases and J by 4 bases, 15 bases remained unmatched. The CDR3 sequence is 17 residues long. Germline V gene sequence: CDR1 LNHDA, CDR2 SQIVND (reference sequence). CDR3 in DNA: TGTGCCAGTACATGGTCAGGACAGGGGGTGAGGGGCACTGAAGCTTTCTTT. Translating gives CASTWSGQGVRGTEAFF.

The V call is TRBV6-6, the J call TRBJ2-7; D remains ambiguous. The CDR3 sequence is 14 residues long. CDR1 MNHNY and CDR2 SVGAGI come from the germline V gene (reference sequence). V was cut by 0 bases and J by 4 bases, with 10 bases left in between. In DNA, the CDR3 is TGTGCCAGCAGTTACTCGGCAGATTATTACGAGCAGTACTTC. Amino acid sequence: CASSYSADYYEQYF.

This clone has only one observation. The V call is TRBV6-6, the J call TRBJ1-2, with 8 bases identical to TRBD1. The CDR3 is 14 residues long. The trim removed 7 bases at V and 8 bases at J, leaving 12 bases unmatched. CDR1 is MNHNY, CDR2 SVGAGI, per germline (reference sequence). The CDR3 here is CASTMDRVESGYTF. The CDR3 coding sequence is TGTGCCAGCACCATGGACAGGGTTGAATCCGGCTACACCTTC.

The chain carries TRBV10-3 and TRBJ2-1, with D tentatively TRBD2 (5 bases). The V end was cut by 10 bases, the J end by 5 bases, with 6 bases between. The germline V gene has CDR1 ENHRY and CDR2 SYGVKD. The CDR3 has 10 residues. CDR3 nucleotides: TGTGCCACCGGGGACAATGAGCAGTTCTTC. Translation: CATGDNEQFF.

This clone was recorded once. J is TRBJ1-4 and V is TRBV7-2, with D possibly being TRBD1 (6 bases). The CDR3 runs to 17 residues. V was trimmed by 1 base and J by 0 bases, leaving 12 bases between them. Germline V gene data show CDR1 as SGHTA and CDR2 as FQGNSA. CDR3 protein: CASSLEGGPATNEKLFF. The CDR3 coding sequence is TGTGCCAGCAGCTTAGAAGGGGGACCCGCAACTAATGAAAAACTGTTTTTT.

The genes are TRBV11-2 and TRBJ2-7, with 9 bases that match TRBD1. Trimming removed 0 bases from V and 4 bases from J; junction bases left unmatched: 1. CDR3 length: 14 residues. Germline-derived CDR1 and CDR2 are SGHAT and FQNNGV. Here the CDR3 reads CASSLEGQGYEQYF. Written as DNA, the CDR3 is TGTGCCAGCAGCTTAGAGGGACAGGGTTACGAGCAGTACTTC.

This clone occurred once. The chain combines TRBV5-6 with TRBJ2-7, with D hard to call. The germline V gene has CDR1 SGHDT and CDR2 YYEEEE. The V end was cut by 0 bases, the J end by 6 bases, with 7 bases between. This CDR3 comprises 12 residues. Here the CDR3 reads CASSLGSLEQYF. As DNA, the CDR3 is TGTGCCAGCAGCTTGGGTTCGCTCGAGCAGTACTTC.

The rearrangement joins TRBV7-6 to TRBJ2-3; 8 positions agree with TRBD2. Germline assignment: CDR1 SGHVS and CDR2 FNYEAQ. The trim removed 0 bases at V and 1 base at J, leaving 3 bases unmatched. This CDR3 has 16 amino acids. CDR3 residues: CASSLARAGGTDTQYF. Written as DNA, the CDR3 is TGTGCCAGCAGCTTAGCGCGAGCGGGGGGCACAGATACGCAGTATTTT.

The J gene is TRBJ2-7, the V gene TRBV15; TRBD1 matches 8 bases. Trimming cost V 4 bases and J 5 bases; bases outside gene matches: 13. The CDR3 is 16 residues long. Germline values: CDR1 LNHNV, CDR2 YYDKDF (reference sequence). The CDR3 nucleotides read TGTGCCACCAGCACTTCCCAGGGGGCTTTGAGCAACGAGCAGTACTTC. Amino acid sequence: CATSTSQGALSNEQYF.

The chain joins TRBV7-6 to TRBJ2-3; no definite D call. The V end lost 5 bases, the J end lost 2 bases, and 8 bases lay between the germline ends. CDR1 is SGHVS and CDR2 is FNYEAQ in the germline V gene. This CDR3 has 13 amino acids. CDR3 in DNA: TGTGCCAGCAGCCCAATTATCACAGATACGCAGTATTTT. Translated, it gives CASSPIITDTQYF.

The genes are TRBV29-1 and TRBJ2-5; D gene unclear. Germline loops: CDR1 SQVTM, CDR2 ANQGSEA. This CDR3 comprises 12 residues. The V end was cut by 3 bases, the J end by 0 bases, with 5 bases between. CDR3 sequence: CSVDTYQETQYF. The DNA of the CDR3 is TGCAGCGTTGACACCTACCAAGAGACCCAGTACTTC.

The rearrangement joins TRBV5-1 to TRBJ2-5; 9 bases match TRBD1. V lost 2 bases, J lost 6 bases, and 8 bases stayed unmatched. Per germline, CDR1 SGHRS and CDR2 YFSETQ. CDR3 length equals 15 residues. CDR3 sequence (DNA): TGCGCCAGCAGCTTAACAGGGGGCGAGGTCCAGACCCAGTACTTC. Its translation: CASSLTGGEVQTQYF.